The 25 T cell receptor beta chains listed next were all sequenced from one sample in a study of blood T cells in healthy people across ages. The authors ran a second PCR of roughly 6 to 12 cycles using a sample-barcoded 5' primer and a J-beta primer mix. TCRdb re-analysed the 5' RACE reads in MiXCR, keeping a single row per CDR3 protein. In the table there are under 1,100,000 distinct CDR3 sequences, under 30% of which are singletons. The same sample was also used in a study of T cells of mothers and their children.

The sequencing input was blood. These receptors were obtained from a girl aged 2-10 years in good health.

The table lists this clonotype with a few counts. The CDR3 DNA sequence: TGTGCCAGCAGTTTTAACGGCAATGAGCAGTTCTTC. Translating it yields CASSFNGNEQFF. This chain uses TRBV28 with TRBJ2-5; unclear D gene. The closer fit of TRBJ2-1 to the DNA end suggests the J call may be wrong. CDR1 is MDHEN and CDR2 is SYDVKM in the germline V gene. This CDR3 is 12 amino acids long.

This clonotype was picked up a small number of times. The gene calls are TRBV2 and TRBJ2-3; D might be TRBD1 (6 bases). Trimming took off 4 bases at V and 0 bases at J, with 11 bases between the two ends. This CDR3 is 15 amino acids long. The V gene's germline CDR1 is SNHLY and CDR2 FYNNEI. The CDR3, as DNA: TGTGCCAGCAGTGTACGACAGGCTAGCACAGATACGCAGTATTTT. Its protein product is CASSVRQASTDTQYF.

J is TRBJ2-3 and V is TRBV12-3 or TRBV12-4; D might be TRBD2 (5 bases). V was shortened by 11 bases and J by 2 bases, with 17 bases between the two germline ends. The CDR3 sequence is 14 residues long. CDR3 sequence (DNA): TGTGCCTCCACTACGGCGGGTCACACAGATACGCAGTATTTT. Translating it yields CASTTAGHTDTQYF.

CDR3 residues: CSVDSGMANEQFF. The DNA for the CDR3 is TGCAGCGTTGACTCGGGAATGGCCAATGAGCAGTTCTTC. The genes are TRBV29-1 and TRBJ2-1; a possible D gene is TRBD2 (5 bases). The CDR3 has 13 amino acids. CDR1 is SQVTM and CDR2 is ANQGSEA in the germline V gene. V lost 3 bases, J lost 6 bases, and 12 bases lay in between.

This clonotype was recorded a few times. The chain carries TRBV28 and TRBJ2-5; 8 bases map to TRBD1. The last part of the DNA fits TRBJ2-1 better; the J call may be wrong. Looked up from germline, CDR1 is MDHEN and CDR2 is SYDVKM. CDR3 length: 14 residues. CDR3 nucleotide sequence: TGTGCCAGCAGTCGCAAGCTGGACAGGGATGAGCAGTTCTTC. It yields the protein CASSRKLDRDEQFF.

The chain has TRBV29-1 and TRBJ1-3; D is ambiguous. The CDR3 is made up of 10 amino acids. Trimming left V 4 bases short and J 8 bases short, with 6 bases between. Germline lookup yields CDR1 SQVTM and CDR2 ANQGSEA. CDR3 amino acids: CSVGTDTIYF. In DNA, the CDR3 is TGCAGCGTTGGGACTGACACCATATATTTT.

The rearrangement joins TRBV7-9 to TRBJ2-3; D remains ambiguous. Germline CDR1 SEHNR, CDR2 FQNEAQ (reference sequence). V dropped 5 bases and J dropped 3 bases, with 18 bases sitting between them. CDR3 size: 16 residues. The CDR3 nucleotides read TGTGCCAGCAGCCCCATAGGCGGCCCGCGAACAGATACGCAGTATTTT. This codes for CASSPIGGPRTDTQYF.

V is TRBV6-5 and J is TRBJ2-3, with 9 bases fitting TRBD1. Unmatched junction bases numbered 4, after V lost 4 bases and J lost 5 bases. CDR1 is MNHEY and CDR2 is SVGAGI in the germline V gene. The CDR3 consists of 14 residues. The CDR3 loop is CASSWGQGIDTQYF. CDR3 in DNA: TGTGCCAGCAGTTGGGGACAGGGAATAGATACGCAGTATTTT.

This clonotype has more than one count but fewer than ten. The chain has TRBV10-3 and TRBJ1-2; possible D gene TRBD1, 5 bases. This CDR3 region has 13 residues. Trimming removed 4 bases at V and 4 bases at J, with 10 bases between. Germline CDR1 ENHRY, CDR2 SYGVKD. DNA of the CDR3: TGTGCCATCAGTGTGGGGGAGGCCTATGGCTACACCTTC. Protein: CAISVGEAYGYTF.

On this clonotype itself: Germline and junction disagree at one end, which may indicate a read error. This sequence joins TRBV5-6 and TRBJ2-7; TRBD1 matches at 8 bases. The CDR3 runs 15 residues. Looked up from germline, CDR1 is SGHDT and CDR2 is YYEEEE. The chain's CDR3 is CVSSFMGQVGYEQYF. The CDR3 nucleotides read TGTGTCAGCAGCTTCATGGGACAGGTGGGCTACGAGCAGTACTTC. The variable domain in full, completed from reference TRBV5-6 and TRBJ2-7, reads DAGVTQSPTHLIKTRGQQVTLRCSPKSGHDTVSWYQQALGQGPQFIFQYYEEEERQRGNFPDRFSGHQFPNYSSELNVNALLLGDSALYLCVSSFMGQVGYEQYFGPGTRLTVT.

The table lists this clonotype with a few counts. CDR3 protein: CASSYHPGEETQYF. The CDR3 DNA follows: TGTGCCAGCAGTTATCACCCAGGAGAGGAGACCCAGTACTTC. V is TRBV6-6 and J is TRBJ2-5, with D unclear. This CDR3 contains 14 residues. V lost 3 bases to trimming and J lost 5 bases, with 13 bases between them. Germline CDR1 is MNHNY and CDR2 is SVGAGI (reference sequence).

This clonotype was counted between two and nine times. The rearrangement joins TRBV5-1 to TRBJ1-1; weak D call: TRBD1 (6 bases). CDR1 is SGHRS and CDR2 is YFSETQ in the germline V gene. The V and J ends lost 0 bases and 7 bases respectively, with 19 bases between them. The CDR3 length is 16 residues. The CDR3 coding sequence is TGCGCCAGCAGCTTGGTGGGGGCCCAGGCCTTCGGTGAAGCTTTCTTT. Translating gives CASSLVGAQAFGEAFF.

This clonotype has just a few counts. This sequence joins TRBV7-8 and TRBJ2-2, with no clear D. The CDR3 consists of 14 residues. V lost 5 bases and J lost 4, with 11 bases in between. In germline, CDR1 is SGHVS, CDR2 FQNEAQ. The CDR3 DNA is TGTGCCAGCAGCCTAACACCTCCCACCGGGGAGCTGTTTTTT. Protein sequence: CASSLTPPTGELFF.

The chain employs TRBV24-1 and TRBJ2-3, with TRBD2 matching over 10 bases. The germline V gene encodes CDR1 KGHDR and CDR2 SFDVKD. With 2 bases clipped from V and 2 bases from J, the junction kept 9 bases outside the gene matches. CDR3 length: 18 residues. The CDR3 loop reads CATSDSLTLAGATDTQYF. Written as DNA, the CDR3 is TGTGCCACCAGTGATTCCTTAACCCTAGCGGGAGCCACAGATACGCAGTATTTT.

The chain employs TRBV12-3 or TRBV12-4 and TRBJ2-5; D unclear. The CDR3 extends over 14 amino acids. V shed 0 bases and J shed 4 bases, with 9 bases lying between them. The CDR3 DNA reads as TGTGCCAGCAGTTTAGCGGCGGTGACAGAGACCCAGTACTTC. Protein product: CASSLAAVTETQYF.

This clonotype turned up a few times. This sequence joins TRBV29-1 and TRBJ2-5; D unclear. The closer fit of TRBJ2-7 to the DNA end suggests the J call may be wrong. Germline V lookup: CDR1 SQVTM, CDR2 ANQGSEA. The CDR3 length is 11 residues. This CDR3 is CSVEDSNEQYF. CDR3 nucleotides: TGCAGCGTTGAAGATAGTAACGAGCAGTACTTC.

This clonotype was counted a few times. This chain uses TRBV4-1 with TRBJ2-5; no clear D gene. The end of the DNA is better explained by TRBJ2-7, so the J call may be wrong. Per the germline V gene, CDR1 is MGHRA and CDR2 is YSYEKL. The CDR3 consists of 15 residues. CDR3 in DNA: TGCGCCAGCAGCCCAGACCACGCTTTCAATGTCGAGCAGTACTTC. Its translation is CASSPDHAFNVEQYF.

The chain carries TRBV19 and TRBJ2-1, with D perhaps matching TRBD2 (5 bases). The DNA end is a closer match to TRBJ2-5, so the J assignment may be wrong. The CDR3 spans 20 residues. Germline V lookup: CDR1 LNHDA, CDR2 SQIVND (reference sequence). CDR3 sequence (DNA): TGTGCCAGTAGCCCAGATGGACTCATCTCCCTAACCACTATCGGAGAGACCCAGTACTTC. Amino acids: CASSPDGLISLTTIGETQYF.

V is TRBV2 and J is TRBJ2-7, with a tentative D call TRBD1 (5 bases). V lost 1 base and J lost 1, with 5 bases in between. Germline V lookup: CDR1 SNHLY, CDR2 FYNNEI. The length of the CDR3 is 13 residues. The CDR3 sequence: CASSEEGSYEQYF. As DNA, the CDR3 is TGTGCCAGCAGTGAAGAGGGGTCCTACGAGCAGTACTTC.

The chain uses TRBV9 and TRBJ1-4; D remains ambiguous. CDR1 is SGDLS and CDR2 is YYNGEE in the germline V gene. V lost 4 bases, J lost 2 bases, and 9 bases lay in between. The CDR3 is 14 amino acids. The CDR3 nucleotides are TGTGCCAGCAGCCCCGAGACGACTAATGAAAAACTGTTTTTT. Translated, it gives CASSPETTNEKLFF.

The chain links TRBV5-5 to TRBJ2-2; D uncertain. The germline V and J ends were trimmed by 4 bases and 6 bases, with 16 bases remaining between them. The CDR3 has 15 residues. CDR1 SGHKS and CDR2 YYEKEE come from the germline V gene (reference sequence). The CDR3 loop reads CASSPRDIPPGELFF. The CDR3 DNA reads TGTGCCAGCAGCCCGCGCGACATCCCGCCCGGGGAGCTGTTTTTT. The variable domain in full, with the rest retrieved from reference TRBV5-5 and TRBJ2-2, is DAGVTQSPTHLIKTRGQQVTLRCSPISGHKSVSWYQQVLGQGPQFIFQYYEKEERGRGNFPDRFSARQFPNYSSELNVNALLLGDSALYLCASSPRDIPPGELFFGEGSRLTVL.

The CDR3 sequence is CASSRQGPNEQFF. As DNA, the CDR3 is TGTGCCAGCAGCCGACAGGGGCCCAATGAGCAGTTCTTC. The J gene is TRBJ2-5, the V gene TRBV7-2; 8 bases line up with TRBD1. Near its end, the DNA agrees better with TRBJ2-1, so the J call may be wrong. In germline, CDR1 is SGHTA, CDR2 FQGNSA. The CDR3 is made up of 13 amino acids.

This clonotype has only a few counts. One end of the junction fails to match germline, which may point to a read error. V is TRBV7-8 and J is TRBJ2-1, with TRBD1 as a possible D gene (5 bases). The germline V gene has CDR1 SGHVS and CDR2 FQNEAQ. CDR3 length: 15 residues. In DNA, the CDR3 is TGCGCCAGCAGCCAGACTGGGGCGTCCTACAATGAGCAGTTCTTC. As protein: CASSQTGASYNEQFF.

J is TRBJ2-7 and V is TRBV6-1; weak D call: TRBD1 (6 bases). The end of the DNA is better explained by TRBJ2-5, so the J call may be wrong. CDR1 is MNHNS, CDR2 SASEGT, per germline. The CDR3 contains 17 residues. The CDR3, as DNA: TGTGCCAGCAGTGGGAAGACAGGTCCGAGTCGAGGAGAGACCCAGTACTTC. Its protein product is CASSGKTGPSRGETQYF.

This clonotype was counted only a few times. V usage is TRBV3-1 and J usage is TRBJ1-6; possibly TRBD1 for D (6 bases). Trimming cost V 4 bases and J 7 bases, with 11 bases left between them. CDR1 and CDR2 from the germline V gene are LGHDT and YNNKEL (reference sequence). The CDR3 is 14 amino acids. In DNA form, the CDR3 reads TGTGCCAGCAGCCTAGTGGGGGCGAATTCACCCCTCCACTTT. It specifies CASSLVGANSPLHF.